These 21 T cell receptor beta chains share one sample of origin, sequenced in a study of T cell responses to AZD1222 COVID-19 vaccine. Data came from immunoSEQ multiplex PCR; TCRdb stores just in-frame clones and leaves some out. Of about 150,000 clones detected, roughly 91% appear once; the ten largest clones hold 1.1% to 1.5%. The source was peripheral blood, collected on day 0 of AZD1222 vaccination. The receptors derive from an adult in good health.

This chain links TRBV7-2 with TRBJ2-7; tentative D call: TRBD2 (6 bases). From germline, CDR1 is SGHTA and CDR2 FQGNSA. V lost 5 bases to trimming and J lost 0 bases, with 23 bases between them. There are 18 residues in the CDR3. CDR3 amino acids: CASSPRELSGRTSYEQYF. As DNA, the CDR3 is TGTGCCAGCAGCCCGCGAGAACTAAGTGGGAGGACCTCCTACGAGCAGTACTTC. The entire variable domain, with the rest obtained from reference TRBV7-2 and TRBJ2-7, is as follows: GAGVSQSPSNKVTEKGKDVELRCDPISGHTALYWYRQSLGQGLEFLIYFQGNSAPDKSGLPSDRFSAERTGGSVSTLTIQRTQQEDSAVYLCASSPRELSGRTSYEQYFGPGTRLTVT.

V is TRBV7-9 and J is TRBJ2-1; 16 bases line up with TRBD2. The CDR3 has 15 amino acids. Germline CDR1 reads SEHNR; CDR2 reads FQNEAQ (reference sequence). The J segment lost 8 bases and the V segment lost 4 bases, leaving 2 bases of the junction unmatched. CDR3 DNA: TGTGCCAGCAGCTCGGGACTAGCGGGGGGGGATGAGCAGTTCTTC. Its translation is CASSSGLAGGDEQFF.

The rearrangement links TRBV28 to TRBJ1-4; 7 nucleotides match TRBD1. Germline V gene lookup returns CDR1 MDHEN and CDR2 SYDVKM. The CDR3 runs to 14 residues. Germline trimming cut 5 bases from V and 5 bases from J; bases unmatched to any gene: 5. The CDR3 spells CASSTQGVNEKLFF. CDR3 DNA: TGTGCCAGCAGTACCCAGGGGGTCAATGAAAAACTGTTTTTT.

The chain uses TRBV5-5 and TRBJ2-2, with TRBD1 matching 9 bases. The CDR3 covers 14 residues. The junction had 3 bases not matched to a gene; V was cut back by 4 bases and J by 5 bases. Germline values: CDR1 SGHKS, CDR2 YYEKEE (reference sequence). The chain's CDR3 is CASSAGQGTGELFF. The CDR3 DNA is TGTGCCAGCAGCGCCGGACAGGGGACCGGGGAGCTGTTTTTT.

The chain joins TRBV28 to TRBJ2-7; the match to TRBD2 covers 10 bases. V was pared by 3 bases and J by 0 bases, with 14 bases of the junction left unmatched. CDR3 length: 19 amino acids. Germline V gene data show CDR1 as MDHEN and CDR2 as SYDVKM. The chain's CDR3 is CASSLVGPLAGVISYEQYF. DNA for the CDR3: TGTGCCAGCAGTTTGGTCGGGCCTCTAGCGGGAGTTATCTCCTACGAGCAGTACTTC.

The chain carries TRBV9 and TRBJ2-2; D is tentatively TRBD1 or TRBD2 (5 bases each). Germline-derived CDR1 and CDR2 are SGDLS and YYNGEE. CDR3 length equals 11 residues. The V and J ends lost 5 bases and 6 bases respectively, with 5 bases between them. CDR3 residues: CASRGAGELFF. The CDR3 DNA reads as TGTGCCAGCAGGGGGGCCGGGGAGCTGTTTTTT.

The chain joins TRBV9 to TRBJ1-1; tentative D call: TRBD1 (5 bases). Germline V gives CDR1 SGDLS, CDR2 YYNGEE. Trimming took 2 bases from V and 5 from J, leaving 13 bases between them. The CDR3 covers 14 residues. The CDR3 loop is CASSVPGIGTEAFF. The DNA for the CDR3 is TGTGCCAGCAGCGTTCCAGGGATCGGAACTGAAGCTTTCTTT.

The J gene is TRBJ2-7, the V gene TRBV6-5; D may correspond to TRBD1 or TRBD2 (5 bases each). CDR3 size: 13 residues. Trimming removed 8 bases from V and 9 bases from J, with 20 bases in between. Germline CDR1 and CDR2: MNHEY and SVGAGI. This CDR3 is CASATGRAGGQYF. Here the CDR3 DNA reads TGTGCCAGCGCCACCGGTAGGGCTGGGGGGCAGTACTTC.

This chain joins TRBV5-8 and TRBJ1-5; D is possibly TRBD1 (5 bases). This CDR3 is built from 15 residues. The V end lost 7 bases, the J end lost 0 bases, and 14 bases lay between the germline ends. CDR1 is SGHTS, CDR2 YDEGEE, per germline. The DNA for the CDR3 is TGTGCCAGCCAAAGGGGCACTTATAGCAATCAGCCCCAGCATTTT. Protein: CASQRGTYSNQPQHF.

V is TRBV27 and J is TRBJ1-1; a possible D gene is TRBD1 (6 bases). Per germline, CDR1 MNHEY and CDR2 SMNVEV (reference sequence). CDR3 length equals 15 residues. The V gene lost 3 bases and the J gene lost 4 bases, with 15 bases spanning the gap. Here the CDR3 reads CASSFLGQGSTEAFF. The DNA of the CDR3 is TGTGCCAGCAGTTTTCTGGGCCAGGGGAGCACTGAAGCTTTCTTT.

The chain combines TRBV19 with TRBJ1-2; D is unclear. Germline V gene data show CDR1 as LNHDA and CDR2 as SQIVND (reference sequence). The CDR3 runs to 13 residues. Trimming removed 5 bases at V and 4 bases at J, with 11 bases between. The CDR3 bases are TGTGCCAGTAGTCCAGGCACCATCTATGGCTACACCTTC. This translates into CASSPGTIYGYTF.

V usage is TRBV30 and J usage is TRBJ2-1, with TRBD2 as a possible D gene (5 bases). In germline, CDR1 is GTSNPN, CDR2 SVGIG (reference sequence). This CDR3 spans 13 amino acids. V lost 4 bases and J 0 bases, leaving 7 bases between the germline ends. The CDR3 is CAWKADSYNEQFF. The CDR3 nucleotides are TGTGCCTGGAAAGCGGACTCCTACAATGAGCAGTTCTTC. Variable domain in full (rest from reference TRBV30 and TRBJ2-1): SQTIHQWPATLVQPVGSPLSLECTVEGTSNPNLYWYRQAAGRGLQLLFYSVGIGQISSEVPQNLSASRPQDRQFILSSKKLLLSDSGFYLCAWKADSYNEQFFGPGTRLTVL.

This clone was found once. The chain recombines TRBV3-1 (or the pseudogene TRBV3-2) with TRBJ2-6, with D tentatively TRBD1 (5 bases). Trimming left V 1 base short and J 4 bases short, with 11 bases between. Looked up from germline, CDR1 is LGHDT and CDR2 is YNNKEL (reference sequence). The CDR3 covers 16 residues. The CDR3 loop reads CASSQVQGSGANVLTF. The CDR3 DNA is TGTGCCAGCAGCCAAGTTCAGGGCTCCGGGGCCAACGTCCTGACTTTC.

The chain has TRBV24-1 and TRBJ1-5; no reliable D call. The CDR3 length is 14 residues. Germline loops: CDR1 KGHDR, CDR2 SFDVKD. The V gene lost 4 bases and the J gene lost 8 bases, with 14 bases spanning the gap. In DNA, the CDR3 is TGTGCCACCAGTGAAATTATTGGGGTTGAGCCCCAGCATTTT. The encoded protein is CATSEIIGVEPQHF.

V is TRBV5-1 and J is TRBJ1-6; possible D gene TRBD1, 5 bases. The germline V and J ends were trimmed by 1 base and 8 bases, with 13 bases remaining between them. This CDR3 is built from 15 residues. Germline lookup yields CDR1 SGHRS and CDR2 YFSETQ. CDR3 residues: CASSLKGPLDSPLHF. CDR3 coding DNA: TGCGCCAGCAGCTTGAAGGGGCCGCTGGATTCACCCCTCCACTTT.

V gene TRBV11-2 combines with J gene TRBJ2-5; D gene uncertain. The V end lost 5 bases, the J end lost 1 base, and 11 bases lay between the germline ends. The CDR3 totals 14 residues. Germline V CDR1 and CDR2: SGHAT, FQNNGV. CDR3 sequence: CASSGTDPQETQYF. In DNA, the CDR3 is TGTGCCAGCAGCGGCACCGATCCCCAAGAGACCCAGTACTTC. The full variable domain, with the rest looked up from reference TRBV11-2 and TRBJ2-5, is EAGVAQSPRYKIIEKRQSVAFWCNPISGHATLYWYQQILGQGPKLLIQFQNNGVVDDSQLPKDRFSAERLKGVDSTLKIQPAKLEDSAVYLCASSGTDPQETQYFGPGTRLLVL.

The gene calls are TRBV7-2 and TRBJ1-1; D is unresolved. The germline V gene encodes CDR1 SGHTA and CDR2 FQGNSA. V was shortened by 5 bases and J by 2 bases, with 21 bases between the two germline ends. The CDR3 totals 17 residues. DNA of the CDR3: TGTGCCAGCAGCCCACGCCGTCTCAGGCCAACCAACACTGAAGCTTTCTTT. Its protein product is CASSPRRLRPTNTEAFF.

The chain couples TRBV5-1 to TRBJ2-7; D gene ambiguous. Trimming left V 0 bases short and J 2 bases short, with 12 bases between. Per germline, CDR1 SGHRS and CDR2 YFSETQ. The CDR3 runs 15 residues. The CDR3 sequence: CASSLVPRTPYEQYF. The DNA for the CDR3 is TGCGCCAGCAGCTTGGTTCCTAGGACCCCCTACGAGCAGTACTTC.

The rearrangement joins TRBV7-8 to TRBJ1-6; the D gene is possibly TRBD1 (5 bases). The CDR3 loop spans 12 amino acids. Germline CDR1 SGHVS, CDR2 FQNEAQ. The ends were cut back, 6 bases at V and 13 bases at J, with 13 bases in the middle. CDR3 sequence: CASSSQGRPLHF. CDR3 sequence (DNA): TGTGCCAGCAGTTCTCAGGGACGGCCCCTCCACTTT.

This clone has only one observation. The chain links TRBV6-4 to TRBJ2-1; 12 bases are a match to TRBD2. V lost 4 bases to trimming and J lost 7 bases; unmatched junction nucleotides: 2. There are 14 residues in the CDR3. From germline, CDR1 is MRHNA and CDR2 SNTAGT. The CDR3 coding sequence is TGTGCCAGCAGTGTACTAGCGGGGGGAAATGAGCAGTTCTTC. Its translation is CASSVLAGGNEQFF.

This clone is a singleton in its sample. Other DNA sequences in the sample encode the same CDR3. The chain uses TRBV7-2 and TRBJ1-1; D is unresolved. Germline V CDR1 and CDR2: SGHTA, FQGNSA. V dropped 1 base and J dropped 2 bases, with 8 bases sitting between them. The CDR3 loop spans 14 amino acids. CDR3 nucleotide sequence: TGTGCCAGCAGCTTAGATCCGGGAAACACTGAAGCTTTCTTT. Translated, it gives CASSLDPGNTEAFF.